This T cell receptor beta chain is drawn from a study of spatial heterogeneity in lung cancer. This sample's time point: sample taken at primary tumor resection. Extraction of whole RNA from tumor, nontumor lung or frozen PBMC preceded unsorted sequencing. This clonotype was seen at least ten times. Carried by each TCR cDNA molecule was a unique molecular identifier. TCRdb reprocessed the 5' RACE reads with MiXCR, giving one entry per CDR3 protein. The table shows 5,000 to 6,500 distinct CDR3 sequences, with 2.5% to 3% occurring only once. The germline V and J ends were trimmed by 3 bases and 3 bases, with 8 bases remaining between them. CDR3 length equals 12 residues. Germline-derived CDR1 and CDR2 are SQVTM and ANQGSEA.

The sequencing here drew on normal lung tissue next to the tumor, taken at surgery. The source is a male donor with early-stage non-small cell lung cancer. The J gene is TRBJ1-2, the V gene TRBV29-1; no clear D. CDR3 sequence: CSVEVSYYGYTF. The CDR3 DNA is TGCAGCGTTGAGGTCAGCTACTATGGCTACACCTTC. Complete variable domain (other parts from reference TRBV29-1 and TRBJ1-2): SAVISQKPSRDICQRGTSLTIQCQVDSQVTMMFWYRQQPGQSLTLIATANQGSEATYESGFVIDKFPISRPNLTFSTLTVSNMSPEDSSIYLCSVEVSYYGYTFGSGTRLTVV.